This paragraph covers one T cell receptor beta chain sequence. What it recognizes is unknown. The protocol was immunoSEQ multiplex PCR, while the TCRdb copy is restricted to in-frame clones and leaves out a portion. The sample carries 400,000 to 500,000 clones, roughly 87% recorded once. This entry belongs to a study of Ad26.COV2.S vaccination and SARS-CoV-2 variants. Study context: Vaccine-arm donor from the placebo-controlled COV1001 Ad26.COV2.S trial. Study observations and caveats: Spike-specific CD8+ and CD4+ T cell responses reportedly showed substantial breadth after vaccination.

CDR1 and CDR2 from the germline V gene are LNHDA and SQIVND (reference sequence). Unmatched junction bases numbered 10, after V lost 6 bases and J lost 1 base. CDR3 size: 17 residues. As for treatment: some 20 received Ad26.COV2.S at low or high dose, single or two shots; roughly 5 received placebo; per-sample allocation not given. At day 63 after the first vaccine or placebo injection, samples were drawn. This sequence originates from a person aged 18-60 years who received the Ad26.COV2.S COVID-19 vaccine or a placebo. The sample here was peripheral blood, taken in a trial of Ad26.COV2.S vaccine versus placebo. This sequence joins TRBV19 and TRBJ2-3; 10 positions match TRBD1. The CDR3 protein is CASSPHPGTGGTDTQYF. The CDR3 region has the DNA TGTGCCAGTAGCCCTCACCCCGGGACAGGGGGCACAGATACGCAGTATTTT.